This T cell receptor (beta chain) was sequenced during a study of long-term antiretroviral therapy in people with HIV. Study background: When the earliest samples were collected, ART was typically delayed until CD4 counts fell.

immunoSEQ v3.0 was run at survey level. Profiled with immunoSEQ multiplex PCR; TCRdb holds only in-frame clones, not every one. In the table there are more than 15,000 clones, approximately 87% of which are singletons. Only United States sites treated participants with HIV. As for this clone: The DNA is left out, because the CDR3 cannot be placed on it with certainty; the CDR3 is given as TCRdb lists it.

The CDR3 length equals 14 residues, ends included. Germline V gene data show CDR1 as MNHEY and CDR2 as SVGAGI. This sequence joins TRBV6-5 and TRBJ2-2; TRBD2 is the table's D call and was not checked against the DNA. The source of this sequence is a man aged 50-60 years with HIV. This specimen consisted of unsorted PBMCs, obtained 0.7 years before starting antiretroviral therapy. Here the CDR3 reads CASSSTLGAGELFF.